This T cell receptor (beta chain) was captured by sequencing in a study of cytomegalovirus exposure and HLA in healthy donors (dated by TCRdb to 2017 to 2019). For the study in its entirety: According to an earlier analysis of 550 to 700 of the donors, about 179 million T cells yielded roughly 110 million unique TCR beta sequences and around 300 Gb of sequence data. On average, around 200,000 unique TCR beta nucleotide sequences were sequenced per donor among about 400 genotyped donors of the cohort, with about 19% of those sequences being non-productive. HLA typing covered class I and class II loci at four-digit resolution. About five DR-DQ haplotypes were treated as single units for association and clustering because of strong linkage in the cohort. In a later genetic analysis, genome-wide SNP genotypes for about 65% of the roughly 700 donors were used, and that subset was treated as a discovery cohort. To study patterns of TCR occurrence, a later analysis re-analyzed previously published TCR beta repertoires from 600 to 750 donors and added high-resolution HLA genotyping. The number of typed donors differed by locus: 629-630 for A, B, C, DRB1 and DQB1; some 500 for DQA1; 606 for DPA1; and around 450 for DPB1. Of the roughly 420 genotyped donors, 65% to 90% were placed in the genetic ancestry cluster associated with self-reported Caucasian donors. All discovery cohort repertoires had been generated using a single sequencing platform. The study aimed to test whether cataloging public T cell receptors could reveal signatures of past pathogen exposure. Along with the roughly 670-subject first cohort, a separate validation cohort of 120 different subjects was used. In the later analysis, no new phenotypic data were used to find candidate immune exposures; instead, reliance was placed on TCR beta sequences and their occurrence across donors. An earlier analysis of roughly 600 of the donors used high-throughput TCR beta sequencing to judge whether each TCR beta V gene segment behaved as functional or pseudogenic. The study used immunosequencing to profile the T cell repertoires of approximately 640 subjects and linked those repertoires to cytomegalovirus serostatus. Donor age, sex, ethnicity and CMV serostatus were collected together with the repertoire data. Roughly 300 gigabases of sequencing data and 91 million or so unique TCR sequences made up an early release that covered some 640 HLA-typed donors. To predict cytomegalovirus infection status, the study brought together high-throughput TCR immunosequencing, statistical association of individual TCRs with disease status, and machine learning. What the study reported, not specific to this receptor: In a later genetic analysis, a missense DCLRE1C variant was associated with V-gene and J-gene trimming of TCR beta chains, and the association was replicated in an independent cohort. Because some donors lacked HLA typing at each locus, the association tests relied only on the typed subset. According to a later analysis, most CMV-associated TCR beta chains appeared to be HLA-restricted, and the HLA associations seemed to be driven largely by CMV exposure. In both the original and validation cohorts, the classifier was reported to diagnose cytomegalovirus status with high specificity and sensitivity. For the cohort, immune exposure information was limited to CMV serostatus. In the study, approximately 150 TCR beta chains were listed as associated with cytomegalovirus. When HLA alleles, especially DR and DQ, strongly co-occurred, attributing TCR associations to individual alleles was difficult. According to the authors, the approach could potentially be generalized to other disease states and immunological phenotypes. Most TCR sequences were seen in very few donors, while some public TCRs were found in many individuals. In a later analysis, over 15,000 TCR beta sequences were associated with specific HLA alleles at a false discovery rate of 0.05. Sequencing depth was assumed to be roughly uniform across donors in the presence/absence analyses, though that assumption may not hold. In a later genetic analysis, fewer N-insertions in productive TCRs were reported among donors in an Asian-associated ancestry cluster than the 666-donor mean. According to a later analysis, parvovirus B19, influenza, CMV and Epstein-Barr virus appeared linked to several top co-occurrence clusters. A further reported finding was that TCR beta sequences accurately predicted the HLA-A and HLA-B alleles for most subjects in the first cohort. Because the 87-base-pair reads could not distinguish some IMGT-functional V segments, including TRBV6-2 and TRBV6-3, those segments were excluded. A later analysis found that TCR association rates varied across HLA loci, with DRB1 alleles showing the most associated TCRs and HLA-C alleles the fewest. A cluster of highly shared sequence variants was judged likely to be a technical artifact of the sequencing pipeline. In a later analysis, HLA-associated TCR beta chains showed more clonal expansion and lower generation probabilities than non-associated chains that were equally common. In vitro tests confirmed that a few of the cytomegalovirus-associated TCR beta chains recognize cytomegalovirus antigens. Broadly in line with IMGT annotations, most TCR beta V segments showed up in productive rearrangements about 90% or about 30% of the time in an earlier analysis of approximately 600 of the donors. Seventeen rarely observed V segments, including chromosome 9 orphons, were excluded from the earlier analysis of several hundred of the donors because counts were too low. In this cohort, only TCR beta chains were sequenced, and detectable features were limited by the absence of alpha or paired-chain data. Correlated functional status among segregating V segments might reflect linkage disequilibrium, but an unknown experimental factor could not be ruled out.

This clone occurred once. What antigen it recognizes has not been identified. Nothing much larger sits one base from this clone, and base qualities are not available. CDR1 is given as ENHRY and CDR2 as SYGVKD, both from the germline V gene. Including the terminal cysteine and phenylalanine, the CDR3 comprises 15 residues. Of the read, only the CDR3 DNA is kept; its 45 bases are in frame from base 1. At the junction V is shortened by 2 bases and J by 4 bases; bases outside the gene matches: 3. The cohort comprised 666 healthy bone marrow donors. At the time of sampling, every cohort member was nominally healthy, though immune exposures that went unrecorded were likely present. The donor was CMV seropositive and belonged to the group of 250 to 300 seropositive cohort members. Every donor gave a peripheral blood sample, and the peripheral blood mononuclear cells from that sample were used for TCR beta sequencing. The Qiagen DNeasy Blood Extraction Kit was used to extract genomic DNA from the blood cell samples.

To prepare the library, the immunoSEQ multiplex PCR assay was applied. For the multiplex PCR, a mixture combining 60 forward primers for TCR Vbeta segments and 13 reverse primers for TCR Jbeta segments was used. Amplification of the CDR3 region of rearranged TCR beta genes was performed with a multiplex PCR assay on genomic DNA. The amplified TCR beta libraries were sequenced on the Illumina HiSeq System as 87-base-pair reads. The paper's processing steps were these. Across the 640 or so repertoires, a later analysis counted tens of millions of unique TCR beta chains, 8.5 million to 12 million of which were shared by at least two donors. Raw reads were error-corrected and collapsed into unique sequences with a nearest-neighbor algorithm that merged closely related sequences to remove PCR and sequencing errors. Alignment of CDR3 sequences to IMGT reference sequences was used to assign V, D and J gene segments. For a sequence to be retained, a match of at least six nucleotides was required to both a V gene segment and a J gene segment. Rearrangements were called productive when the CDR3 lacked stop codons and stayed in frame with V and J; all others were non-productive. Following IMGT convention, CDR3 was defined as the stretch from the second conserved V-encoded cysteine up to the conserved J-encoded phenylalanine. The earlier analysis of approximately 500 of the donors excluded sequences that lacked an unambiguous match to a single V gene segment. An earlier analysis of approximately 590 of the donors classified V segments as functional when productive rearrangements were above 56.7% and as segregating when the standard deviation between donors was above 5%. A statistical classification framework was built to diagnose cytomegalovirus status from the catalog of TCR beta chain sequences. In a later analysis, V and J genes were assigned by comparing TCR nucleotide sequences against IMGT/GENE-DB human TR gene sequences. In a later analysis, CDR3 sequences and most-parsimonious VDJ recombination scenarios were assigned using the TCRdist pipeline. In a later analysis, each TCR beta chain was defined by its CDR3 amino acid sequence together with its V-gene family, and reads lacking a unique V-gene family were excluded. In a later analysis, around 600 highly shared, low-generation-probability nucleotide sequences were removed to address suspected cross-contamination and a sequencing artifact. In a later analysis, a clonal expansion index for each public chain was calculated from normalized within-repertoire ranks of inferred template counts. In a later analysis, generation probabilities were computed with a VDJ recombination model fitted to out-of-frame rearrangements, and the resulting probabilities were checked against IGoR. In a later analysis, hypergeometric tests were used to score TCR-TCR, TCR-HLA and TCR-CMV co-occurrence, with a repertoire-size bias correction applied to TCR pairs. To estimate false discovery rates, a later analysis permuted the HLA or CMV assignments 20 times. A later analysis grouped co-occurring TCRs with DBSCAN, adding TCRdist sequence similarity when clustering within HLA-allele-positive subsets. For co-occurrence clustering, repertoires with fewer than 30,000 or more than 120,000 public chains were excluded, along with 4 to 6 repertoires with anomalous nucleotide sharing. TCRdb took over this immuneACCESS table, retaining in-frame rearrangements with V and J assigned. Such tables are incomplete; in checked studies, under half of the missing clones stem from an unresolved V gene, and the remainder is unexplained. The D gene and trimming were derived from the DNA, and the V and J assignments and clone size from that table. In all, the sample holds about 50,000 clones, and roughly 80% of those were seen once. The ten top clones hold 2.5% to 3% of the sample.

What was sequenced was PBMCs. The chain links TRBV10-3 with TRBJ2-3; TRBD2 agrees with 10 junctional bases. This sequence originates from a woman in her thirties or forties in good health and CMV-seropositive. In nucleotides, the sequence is TGTGCCATCAGTGAGGGGACTAGCGAGCCAGATACGCAGTATTTT. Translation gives CAISEGTSEPDTQYF.